One and the same sample provided the 15 T cell receptor beta chains below, sequenced in a study of T cells in Graves' hyperthyroidism and ophthalmopathy. RNA transcripts yielded amplified TCR beta CDR3 regions. Carried out on the TCR CDR3, a first-round RT-PCR used the HTBI primer set. TCRdb processed the multiplex PCR reads anew with MiXCR; each CDR3 protein has one entry. The repertoire holds about 620,000 distinct CDR3 sequences, with roughly 15% as singletons. Sequenced input: blood. The receptor set was obtained from a woman aged 25 to 45 with Graves' hyperthyroidism.

The rearrangement joins TRBV12-3 or TRBV12-4 to TRBJ2-3; 11 bases map to TRBD2. The CDR3 spans 19 residues. The ends lost 0 bases at V and 6 bases at J; junction bases unmatched: 14. CDR3 nucleotides: TGTGCCAGCAGTTTAGCCCTACCCCCGACTAGCGGGGCACCCGATACGCAGTATTTT. Protein product: CASSLALPPTSGAPDTQYF.

Many counts were recorded for this clonotype. The chain joins TRBV2 to TRBJ2-1, with TRBD2 matching 10 bases. CDR1 SNHLY and CDR2 FYNNEI come from the germline V gene. J was trimmed by 1 base and V by 6 bases; bases with no gene match: 6. The CDR3 runs 16 residues. The CDR3 region has the DNA TGTGCCAGCAGCGTCTATAGCGGGAGGTCCTACAATGAGCAGTTCTTC. Its translation: CASSVYSGRSYNEQFF.

In its sample, this clonotype was seen a few times. The genes are TRBV6-2 or TRBV6-3 and TRBJ2-1; 8 positions match TRBD1. Trimming took 0 bases from V and 2 from J; bases not matched to a gene: 3. CDR1 MNHEY and CDR2 SVGEGT come from the germline V gene. This CDR3 region has 16 residues. The CDR3 protein is CASSYSGQVAYNEQFF. CDR3 bases: TGTGCCAGCAGTTACTCGGGACAGGTTGCCTACAATGAGCAGTTCTTC.

This clonotype was seen only a few times. This chain uses TRBV5-1 with TRBJ1-2; D is ambiguous. Germline lookup yields CDR1 SGHRS and CDR2 YFSETQ. The CDR3 length is 14 residues. V dropped 2 bases and J dropped 5 bases, with 13 bases sitting between them. CDR3 nucleotides: TGCGCCAGCAGCTTAGACACCTCCCGGTATGGCTACACCTTC. Encoded protein: CASSLDTSRYGYTF.

In its sample, this clonotype was seen many times. In nucleotides, the CDR3 is TGCAGTGCTAGGCTACTTTTGAAGCCCCCGAACACTGAAGCTTTCTTT. This encodes CSARLLLKPPNTEAFF. The V and J genes are TRBV20-1 and TRBJ1-1; D remains ambiguous. The germline V and J ends were trimmed by 3 bases and 1 base, with 18 bases remaining between them. Germline V gene data show CDR1 as DFQATT and CDR2 as SNEGSKA (reference sequence). The CDR3 is made up of 16 amino acids.

This clonotype has a count of ten or more. V and J are TRBV28 and TRBJ1-1; 9 nucleotides line up with TRBD1. CDR1 is MDHEN and CDR2 is SYDVKM in the germline V gene. This CDR3 is built from 15 residues. The trim removed 5 bases at V and 4 bases at J, leaving 8 bases unmatched. CDR3 sequence: CASSNPGQGGTEAFF. The CDR3 bases are TGTGCCAGCAGTAACCCGGGACAGGGCGGCACTGAAGCTTTCTTT.

This clonotype has ten or more counts. The genes are TRBV2 and TRBJ2-1; weak D call: TRBD2 (6 bases). Germline V gene lookup returns CDR1 SNHLY and CDR2 FYNNEI. The CDR3 length is 17 residues. V lost 3 bases, J lost 5 bases, and 20 bases lay in between. The CDR3 spells CASSESYRVGLNNEQFF. The CDR3 region has the DNA TGTGCCAGCAGTGAGAGTTATCGCGTGGGACTCAACAATGAGCAGTTCTTC.

This clonotype has just a few counts. V is TRBV5-1 and J is TRBJ1-4, with unresolved D. Trimming stripped 5 bases from V and 7 bases from J, with 9 bases between. Per the germline V gene, CDR1 is SGHRS and CDR2 is YFSETQ. The CDR3 sequence is 12 residues long. The CDR3 DNA sequence: TGCGCCAGCAGTCGTACCGGTGAAAAACTGTTTTTT. Translating gives CASSRTGEKLFF.

The rearrangement links TRBV5-4 to TRBJ2-5; TRBD2 aligns across 9 bases. This CDR3 is 16 amino acids long. The ends lost 3 bases at V and 4 bases at J; junction bases unmatched: 10. The germline CDR1 and CDR2 sequences are SGHNT and YYREEE (reference sequence). The chain's CDR3 is CASSYQPGLAGETQYF. CDR3 nucleotides: TGTGCCAGCAGCTATCAACCGGGACTAGCCGGAGAGACCCAGTACTTC. The full variable domain, with the rest looked up from reference TRBV5-4 and TRBJ2-5, is ETGVTQSPTHLIKTRGQQVTLRCSSQSGHNTVSWYQQALGQGPQFIFQYYREEENGRGNFPPRFSGLQFPNYSSELNVNALELDDSALYLCASSYQPGLAGETQYFGPGTRLLVL.

Only a few counts were recorded for this clonotype. The chain uses TRBV14 and TRBJ2-7; D perhaps matches TRBD1 (8 bases). Looked up from germline, CDR1 is SGHDN and CDR2 is FVKESK. V lost 9 bases to trimming and J lost 7 bases, with 13 bases between them. The CDR3 covers 11 residues. This CDR3 is CASDRGGEQYF. The CDR3 region has the DNA TGTGCCAGTGACAGGGGAGGGGAGCAGTACTTC. The whole variable domain, remainder taken from reference TRBV14 and TRBJ2-7, is EAGVTQFPSHSVIEKGQTVTLRCDPISGHDNLYWYRRVMGKEIKFLLHFVKESKQDESGMPNNRFLAERTGGTYSTLKVQPAELEDSGVYFCASDRGGEQYFGPGTRLTVT.

A few counts support this clonotype. The chain is built from TRBV29-1 and TRBJ2-1; D possibly matches TRBD1 or TRBD2 (6 bases each). This CDR3 spans 14 amino acids. CDR1 and CDR2 (germline): SQVTM, ANQGSEA. This chain's CDR3 is CTPAGQGPHNEQFF. DNA for the CDR3: TGCACCCCCGCGGGGCAGGGGCCACACAATGAGCAGTTCTTC.

The genes are TRBV18 and TRBJ1-1; no clear D. V was pared by 1 base and J by 0 bases, with 12 bases between. Germline V gene sequence: CDR1 KGHSH, CDR2 LQKENI. This CDR3 comprises 16 residues. In nucleotides, the CDR3 is TGTGCCAGCTCACCACAGGGTATTAGAATGAACACTGAAGCTTTCTTT. It yields the protein CASSPQGIRMNTEAFF.

The CDR3 nucleotides are TGCAGCGTTGACGGGACTAGCGGGAGTGGGTTCTTC. Its translation: CSVDGTSGSGFF. This chain joins TRBV29-1 and TRBJ2-1; 14 bases fit TRBD2. The CDR3 totals 12 residues. Trimming removed 3 bases from V and 15 bases from J; junction bases left unmatched: 4. Germline V lookup: CDR1 SQVTM, CDR2 ANQGSEA.

In its sample, this clonotype was seen many times. The rearrangement links TRBV20-1 to TRBJ2-1; TRBD2 matches 7 bases. The CDR3 is made up of 15 amino acids. Germline CDR1 and CDR2: DFQATT and SNEGSKA (reference sequence). Unmatched junction bases numbered 8, after V lost 4 bases and J lost 2 bases. The CDR3 coding sequence is TGCAGTGCTAATGAGCGGGGTTATACCTACAATGAGCAGTTCTTC. It yields the protein CSANERGYTYNEQFF.

The V and J genes are TRBV7-2 and TRBJ1-4; possible D gene TRBD1, 6 bases. Trimming cost V 4 bases and J 4 bases, with 10 bases left between them. CDR1 is SGHTA, CDR2 FQGNSA, per germline. CDR3 length equals 14 residues. CDR3 nucleotide sequence: TGTGCCAGCAGCTCACAGGGACTTAATGAAAAACTGTTTTTT. As protein: CASSSQGLNEKLFF.